The 17 T cell receptor beta chains below all came from one sample that was sequenced in a study of human T cells and chemical hapten exposure. Described time point: patch test 2, 6 weeks after DPC sensitization. Documented treatment: therapeutic diphenylcyclopropenone sensitization with weekly scalp DPC. Each CDR3 protein is one row after TCRdb ran MiXCR on the RACE reads. Among fewer than 100,000 distinct CDR3 sequences, around 9.3% were seen once, and the ten largest hold 2% to 2.5%. Sequenced here: whole blood, sampled in connection with sensitization to the hapten diphenylcyclopropenone (DPC). The receptors come from a woman aged 40 to 50 with alopecia areata. Some clones in this sample may be carry-over from other donors' samples.

This clonotype was recorded at least ten times. The chain couples TRBV29-1 to TRBJ1-5; no firm D call. Between the trimmed V and J ends, which lost 6 bases and 4 bases, there was a span of 13 bases. The V gene's germline CDR1 is SQVTM and CDR2 ANQGSEA. CDR3 size: 13 residues. CDR3 amino acids: CSVGRAENQPQHF. The CDR3 DNA sequence: TGCAGCGTAGGGCGGGCAGAGAATCAGCCCCAGCATTTT.

This rearrangement joins TRBV12-5 to TRBJ1-1; D is ambiguous. This CDR3 region has 14 residues. CDR1 is LGHNT, CDR2 FRNRAP, per germline. V was trimmed by 7 bases and J by 1 base, leaving 13 bases between them. This CDR3 is CASAPGLKNTEAFF. CDR3 DNA sequence: TGTGCTAGTGCCCCGGGCCTAAAGAACACTGAAGCTTTCTTT.

In this sample, this clonotype turned up a few times. The genes are TRBV7-8 and TRBJ1-1; D is uncertain. The CDR3 length is 14 residues. V lost 2 bases and J lost 1, with 8 bases in between. The germline V gene encodes CDR1 SGHVS and CDR2 FQNEAQ. CDR3 nucleotides: TGTGCCAGCAGCTTAAATGTTGCGAACACTGAAGCTTTCTTT. Its translation is CASSLNVANTEAFF.

In its sample, this clonotype was seen a few times. Compared with germline, one end of the junction differs, possibly owing to a read error. The chain is built from TRBV14 and TRBJ2-7; a possible D gene is TRBD1 (5 bases). Germline loops: CDR1 SGHDN, CDR2 FVKESK. This CDR3 has 12 residues. The CDR3 here is CASSQGTPPADF. As DNA, the CDR3 is TGTGCCAGCAGCCAAGGGACACCGCCCGCGGACTTC.

The chain has TRBV6-5 and TRBJ1-4, with TRBD1 as a possible D gene (6 bases). CDR1 and CDR2 from the germline V gene are MNHEY and SVGAGI. V lost 5 bases and J 7 bases, leaving 11 bases between the germline ends. CDR3 size: 13 residues. Here the CDR3 reads CASSQQGPEKLFF. For the CDR3, the DNA is TGTGCCAGCAGTCAACAGGGCCCTGAAAAACTGTTTTTT.

The V call is TRBV13, the J call TRBJ2-1; weak D call: TRBD1 (6 bases). Trimming took off 2 bases at V and 7 bases at J, with 12 bases between the two ends. There are 14 residues in the CDR3. The germline V gene encodes CDR1 PRHDT and CDR2 FYEKMQ (reference sequence). Here the CDR3 DNA reads TGTGCCAGCAGCTTACAGGGGACGACTAATGAGCAGTTCTTC. It yields the protein CASSLQGTTNEQFF.

This clonotype was counted a few times. The genes are TRBV6-6 and TRBJ1-1; D gene unclear. The V end lost 2 bases, the J end lost 4 bases, and 8 bases lay between the germline ends. Germline V gene lookup returns CDR1 MNHNY and CDR2 SVGAGI (reference sequence). This CDR3 has 13 amino acids. For the CDR3, the DNA is TGTGCCAGCAGTTACCTACGGAGCACTGAAGCTTTCTTT. It is translated as CASSYLRSTEAFF.

This clonotype was recorded many times. V usage is TRBV13 and J usage is TRBJ2-7; D assignment may be TRBD1 or TRBD2 (5 bases each). The CDR3 consists of 15 residues. Between the trimmed V and J ends, which lost 4 bases and 1 base, there was a span of 14 bases. Per germline, CDR1 PRHDT and CDR2 FYEKMQ (reference sequence). This CDR3 reads CASSSNRDGSYEQYF. The CDR3 region has the DNA TGTGCCAGCAGCTCAAACCGGGACGGATCCTACGAGCAGTACTTC.

At least ten counts were recorded for this clonotype. The chain is built from TRBV5-4 and TRBJ2-5; D is perhaps TRBD1 (5 bases). Germline assignment: CDR1 SGHNT and CDR2 YYREEE (reference sequence). The CDR3 extends over 14 amino acids. With 1 base removed from V and 5 bases from J, the gap between germline ends came to 12 bases. The CDR3 DNA is TGTGCCAGCAGCTTGCAGGGTTTAATGGAGACCCAGTACTTC. This gives the protein CASSLQGLMETQYF.

This clonotype has at least ten counts. This sequence joins TRBV11-3 and TRBJ1-1; possibly TRBD1 for D (6 bases). V gave up 5 bases and J gave up 4 bases, with 17 bases separating them. The CDR3 extends over 15 amino acids. Germline V gives CDR1 SGHNT, CDR2 YENEEA. This CDR3 reads CASSPGRGAGTEAFF. Written as DNA, the CDR3 is TGTGCCAGCAGCCCGGGCCGGGGGGCCGGCACTGAAGCTTTCTTT.

This clonotype has a count of ten or more. CDR3 loop: CASSLVSGGNQPQHF. In nucleotides, the CDR3 is TGTGCCAGCAGCTTAGTATCAGGAGGCAATCAGCCCCAGCATTTT. The genes are TRBV7-6 and TRBJ1-5; D not resolved. Trimming took 1 base from V and 2 from J, leaving 9 bases between them. The germline V gene encodes CDR1 SGHVS and CDR2 FNYEAQ. The CDR3 length is 15 residues.

This clonotype was counted a few times. The rearrangement joins TRBV11-3 to TRBJ2-1; 8 positions match TRBD2. Trimming took 5 bases from V and 6 from J; bases not matched to a gene: 36. The CDR3 consists of 24 residues. CDR1 is SGHNT, CDR2 YENEEA, per germline. CDR3 in amino acids: CASSQAPPPTEREKQAGTGNEQFF. The CDR3 nucleotides read TGTGCCAGCAGCCAGGCTCCCCCCCCTACGGAGCGGGAGAAGCAGGCGGGAACGGGCAATGAGCAGTTCTTC.

The chain uses TRBV4-2 and TRBJ1-5; possibly TRBD1 for D (6 bases). Germline V lookup: CDR1 LGHNA, CDR2 YNFKEQ. Trimming took off 4 bases at V and 9 bases at J, with 22 bases between the two ends. The length of the CDR3 is 16 residues. CDR3 sequence: CASSPESGAGRGPQHF. The CDR3 coding sequence is TGTGCCAGCAGCCCCGAATCAGGGGCGGGTAGAGGGCCCCAGCATTTT.

The chain couples TRBV7-2 to TRBJ1-1, with D possibly TRBD1 on 5 matching bases. The V gene's germline CDR1 is SGHTA and CDR2 FQGNSA. The CDR3 has 15 amino acids. Between the trimmed V and J ends, which lost 5 bases and 10 bases, there was a span of 23 bases. The CDR3 is CASSPRVGPGDGAFF. Here the CDR3 DNA reads TGTGCCAGCAGCCCCCGAGTGGGGCCCGGGGACGGAGCTTTCTTT. Full variable domain (rest looked up from reference TRBV7-2 and TRBJ1-1): GAGVSQSPSNKVTEKGKDVELRCDPISGHTALYWYRQSLGQGLEFLIYFQGNSAPDKSGLPSDRFSAERTGGSVSTLTIQRTQQEDSAVYLCASSPRVGPGDGAFFGQGTRLTVV.

The chain links TRBV29-1 to TRBJ2-1, with D uncertain. The CDR3 runs to 14 residues. Germline CDR1 and CDR2: SQVTM and ANQGSEA. The V end was cut by 1 base, the J end by 7 bases, with 14 bases between. The CDR3 sequence: CSVEVEVVLNEQFF. The CDR3 DNA follows: TGCAGCGTTGAAGTTGAGGTGGTCTTAAATGAGCAGTTCTTC.

This chain joins TRBV5-4 and TRBJ2-7; 8 nucleotides align to TRBD2. Germline V gene data show CDR1 as SGHNT and CDR2 as YYREEE (reference sequence). The CDR3 is 17 amino acids. J gave up 3 bases and V 4 bases, and 15 bases lay outside the gene matches. This CDR3 reads CASSLGGIGLAIYEQYF. CDR3 nucleotide sequence: TGTGCCAGCAGCCTGGGGGGGATTGGACTAGCTATCTACGAGCAGTACTTC.

This clonotype has a handful of counts. The V gene is TRBV14, the J gene TRBJ2-7; 9 nucleotides match TRBD2. V lost 0 bases, J lost 4 bases, and 4 bases stayed unmatched. CDR3 length: 15 residues. Germline CDR1 is SGHDN and CDR2 is FVKESK. DNA of the CDR3: TGTGCCAGCAGCCAAGATAGCGGGAGATGGTACGAGCAGTACTTC. Translating gives CASSQDSGRWYEQYF.